This T cell receptor beta chain was sequenced during a study of T cell repertoires in cytomegalovirus infection. Study-level information: It was the public TCR beta signatures that indicated both CMV infection and matching HLA type. Findings of the study overall: CMV-specific TCR beta clonotypes restricted by HLA-C dominated the ex vivo response. The study identified carriers of CMV plus the relevant HLA from cumulative public TCR beta family frequency.

TCRdb independently ran MiXCR on the reads; one entry per CDR3 protein. The data show 80,000 to 130,000 distinct CDR3 sequences, about 22% seen once. Only a few counts were recorded for this clonotype. The antigen remains undetermined. The CDR3 spans 16 residues. Germline CDR1 LGHNA, CDR2 YSLEER. Unmatched junction bases numbered 10, after V lost 0 bases and J lost 10 bases. V usage is TRBV4-3 and J usage is TRBJ2-1; 9 nucleotides align to TRBD2. What was sequenced was CD8+ T cells from PBMCs. The receptor was isolated from a human donor in good health (CMV status not recorded). Some clones in this sample may be carry-over from other donors' samples. The CDR3 DNA is TGCGCCAGCAGCCAAGAATGGCGGGGGGGCTCGCAAGAGCAGTTCTTC. The encoded protein is CASSQEWRGGSQEQFF.